This passage covers 20 T cell receptor beta chains from one sample sequenced in a study of CD8+ T cells in alopecia areata. RNA extraction was followed by reverse transcription into cDNA, which acted as the sequencing template. Data came from immunoSEQ multiplex PCR; TCRdb stores just in-frame clones and leaves some out. The sample includes over 150,000 clones, roughly 60% of them seen just once. Specimen: CD4+ T cells sorted from blood, collected at week 0. Every receptor here comes from a human donor with alopecia areata.

This chain uses TRBV2 with TRBJ2-3; D is undetermined. The ends were cut back, 6 bases at V and 4 bases at J, with 8 bases in the middle. Looked up from germline, CDR1 is SNHLY and CDR2 is FYNNEI. This CDR3 has 12 residues. The CDR3 loop reads CASRKDADTQYF. The CDR3, as DNA: TGTGCCAGCAGAAAGGATGCAGATACGCAGTATTTT.

The V call is TRBV20-1, the J call TRBJ2-7, with no clear D. The CDR3 has 11 residues. V lost 3 bases and J 1 base, leaving 4 bases between the germline ends. Germline V gives CDR1 DFQATT, CDR2 SNEGSKA (reference sequence). CDR3: CSARNSYEQYF. In DNA, the CDR3 is TGCAGTGCTAGGAATTCCTACGAGCAGTACTTC.

The V and J genes are TRBV4-3 and TRBJ2-2; D remains ambiguous. Germline CDR1 reads LGHNA; CDR2 reads YSLEER. V lost 2 bases and J 4 bases, leaving 5 bases between the germline ends. The CDR3 runs to 13 residues. The CDR3 spells CASSQKTTGELFF. In DNA form, the CDR3 reads TGCGCCAGCAGCCAAAAGACCACCGGGGAGCTGTTTTTT.

This clone was detected only once. This chain uses TRBV9 with TRBJ1-6; D might be TRBD1 (5 bases). V was shortened by 0 bases and J by 8 bases, with 9 bases between the two germline ends. The CDR3 contains 14 residues. Germline V gene data show CDR1 as SGDLS and CDR2 as YYNGEE. CDR3 residues: CASSVDTGDSPLHF. The CDR3 nucleotides read TGTGCCAGCAGCGTAGACACAGGCGATTCACCCCTCCACTTT.

J is TRBJ2-7 and V is TRBV5-6; TRBD2 aligns across 9 bases. CDR3 length: 14 residues. Trimming at V came to 4 bases and at J to 3 bases, leaving 5 bases not matched to a gene. In germline, CDR1 is SGHDT, CDR2 YYEEEE. This CDR3 is CASSLAGQFYEQYF. CDR3 bases: TGTGCCAGCAGCCTAGCGGGACAGTTCTACGAGCAGTACTTC.

CDR3 sequence (DNA): TGTGCCAGCACCGGGGCGGACACAGATACGCAGTATTTT. It encodes CASTGADTDTQYF. This chain links TRBV11-2 with TRBJ2-3; TRBD1 or TRBD2 may be the D gene (5 bases each). V was shortened by 7 bases and J by 2 bases, with 10 bases between the two germline ends. The CDR3 extends over 13 amino acids. The germline CDR1 and CDR2 sequences are SGHAT and FQNNGV.

The DNA of the CDR3 is TGCGCCAGCACCGGACAGCAGAACACTGAAGCTTTCTTT. Encoded protein: CASTGQQNTEAFF. The chain is built from TRBV5-1 and TRBJ1-1; TRBD1 is a possible D gene (6 bases). Germline V gene lookup returns CDR1 SGHRS and CDR2 YFSETQ. This CDR3 has 13 residues. V was pared by 6 bases and J by 1 base, with 10 bases between.

The chain couples TRBV30 to TRBJ1-1, with D uncertain. The V gene lost 0 bases and the J gene lost 4 bases, with 9 bases spanning the gap. This CDR3 region has 13 residues. Germline V CDR1 and CDR2: GTSNPN, SVGIG (reference sequence). For the CDR3, the DNA is TGTGCCTGGAGTGTACGGGCCAGCACTGAAGCTTTCTTT. Translation: CAWSVRASTEAFF. The full variable domain, in which reference TRBV30 and TRBJ1-1 provide the parts outside the CDR3, is SQTIHQWPATLVQPVGSPLSLECTVEGTSNPNLYWYRQAAGRGLQLLFYSVGIGQISSEVPQNLSASRPQDRQFILSSKKLLLSDSGFYLCAWSVRASTEAFFGQGTRLTVV.

This chain joins TRBV30 and TRBJ1-5; D might be TRBD1 (5 bases). V was pared by 4 bases and J by 4 bases, with 11 bases between. CDR1 is GTSNPN, CDR2 SVGIG, per germline (reference sequence). This CDR3 is 13 amino acids long. The CDR3 protein is CAWTPGPNQPQHF. DNA for the CDR3: TGTGCCTGGACTCCAGGGCCAAATCAGCCCCAGCATTTT.

The CDR3 DNA sequence: TGCGCCAGCAGCTTGTCCCCAGGGGAGAACACTGAAGCTTTCTTT. Its translation: CASSLSPGENTEAFF. V and J are TRBV5-1 and TRBJ1-1; weak D call: TRBD1 (6 bases). Trimming took 1 base from V and 1 from J, leaving 11 bases between them. The CDR3 length is 15 residues. CDR1 and CDR2 from the germline V gene are SGHRS and YFSETQ.

The V and J genes are TRBV30 and TRBJ2-5, with 15 nucleotides matching TRBD2. Germline lookup yields CDR1 GTSNPN and CDR2 SVGIG (reference sequence). This CDR3 has 19 residues. Trimming removed 0 bases from V and 3 bases from J; junction bases left unmatched: 11. The CDR3, as DNA: TGTGCCTGGAGTGTTCGAGGACTAGCGGGGGGGCCGCTCGAAGAGACCCAGTACTTC. It codes for CAWSVRGLAGGPLEETQYF. The full variable domain, in which reference TRBV30 and TRBJ2-5 provide the parts outside the CDR3, is SQTIHQWPATLVQPVGSPLSLECTVEGTSNPNLYWYRQAAGRGLQLLFYSVGIGQISSEVPQNLSASRPQDRQFILSSKKLLLSDSGFYLCAWSVRGLAGGPLEETQYFGPGTRLLVL.

This chain joins TRBV7-9 and TRBJ1-4, with 7 bases fitting TRBD1. Per the germline V gene, CDR1 is SEHNR and CDR2 is FQNEAQ (reference sequence). The CDR3 runs 13 residues. The V gene end was trimmed by 8 bases and the J gene end by 8 bases; junction bases not matched to a gene: 8. The CDR3 DNA reads TGTGCCAGCGATCGGTCAGGGGGAGAAAAACTGTTTTTT. The encoded protein is CASDRSGGEKLFF.

The J gene is TRBJ2-3, the V gene TRBV4-1, with D perhaps TRBD2 (5 bases). Germline CDR1 and CDR2: MGHRA and YSYEKL. The V end lost 4 bases, the J end lost 0 bases, and 14 bases lay between the germline ends. This CDR3 region has 16 residues. CDR3 sequence: CASSLQTGFSTDTQYF. For the CDR3, the DNA is TGCGCCAGCAGCCTTCAGACGGGGTTTAGCACAGATACGCAGTATTTT.

This clone was seen a few times. The chain joins TRBV30 to TRBJ2-7; D assignment may be TRBD1 or TRBD2 (5 bases each). Germline lookup yields CDR1 GTSNPN and CDR2 SVGIG (reference sequence). This CDR3 is 15 amino acids long. V shed 3 bases and J shed 5 bases, with 20 bases lying between them. This CDR3 is CAWSRPGTRSHEQYF. As DNA, the CDR3 is TGTGCCTGGAGCCGTCCCGGGACGAGATCCCACGAGCAGTACTTC.

The V gene is TRBV12-5, the J gene TRBJ2-7; the D is unclear. This CDR3 contains 13 residues. Trimming took 1 base from V and 4 from J, leaving 8 bases between them. CDR1 is LGHNT and CDR2 is FRNRAP in the germline V gene. The CDR3 protein is CASGLGLMYEQYF. The CDR3 nucleotides read TGTGCTAGTGGTTTGGGTCTCATGTACGAGCAGTACTTC. The full variable domain, in which reference TRBV12-5 and TRBJ2-7 provide the parts outside the CDR3, is DARVTQTPRHKVTEMGQEVTMRCQPILGHNTVFWYRQTMMQGLELLAYFRNRAPLDDSGMPKDRFSAEMPDATLATLKIQPSEPRDSAVYFCASGLGLMYEQYFGPGTRLTVT.

This clone has only a few counts. The CDR3 bases are TGTGCCAGCTCACTTGGACAGGGAAGCTATGGCTACACCTTC. Translated, it gives CASSLGQGSYGYTF. The chain recombines TRBV18 with TRBJ1-2, with 8 bases that match TRBD1. Germline V gene lookup returns CDR1 KGHSH and CDR2 LQKENI. Trimming at V came to 4 bases and at J to 4 bases, leaving 5 bases not matched to a gene. The CDR3 is 14 residues long.

Of note for this clone: This sample includes further DNA sequences coding for the same CDR3. The chain has TRBV29-1 and TRBJ1-2; no reliable D call. The germline V gene has CDR1 SQVTM and CDR2 ANQGSEA. V was cut by 5 bases and J by 8 bases, with 6 bases left in between. CDR3 length: 9 amino acids. The CDR3 region is CSVLPGYTF. CDR3 bases: TGCAGCGTTCTCCCCGGCTACACCTTC. Complete variable domain (other parts from reference TRBV29-1 and TRBJ1-2): SAVISQKPSRDICQRGTSLTIQCQVDSQVTMMFWYRQQPGQSLTLIATANQGSEATYESGFVIDKFPISRPNLTFSTLTVSNMSPEDSSIYLCSVLPGYTFGSGTRLTVV.

The gene calls are TRBV14 and TRBJ2-2; TRBD2 aligns across 9 bases. The trim removed 4 bases at V and 0 bases at J, leaving 0 bases unmatched. From germline, CDR1 is SGHDN and CDR2 FVKESK. CDR3 length: 15 amino acids. The CDR3 sequence: CASSRLAANTGELFF. CDR3 bases: TGTGCCAGCAGCCGACTAGCGGCGAACACCGGGGAGCTGTTTTTT.

CDR3 loop: CASSLVSDTQYF. For the CDR3, the DNA is TGTGCCAGCAGCTTAGTGTCAGATACGCAGTATTTT. This chain uses TRBV7-2 with TRBJ2-3; D uncertain. The CDR3 covers 12 residues. Deletions cut 1 base from V and 4 bases from J, with 3 bases between. The germline gives CDR1 SGHTA, CDR2 FQGNSA.

The V call is TRBV7-2, the J call TRBJ2-4; D is uncertain. CDR3 length: 15 residues. V lost 2 bases, J lost 0 bases, and 8 bases lay in between. Germline-derived CDR1 and CDR2 are SGHTA and FQGNSA. CDR3 nucleotide sequence: TGTGCCAGCAGCTTATCCGGCACAGCCAAAAACATTCAGTACTTC. Residues: CASSLSGTAKNIQYF. Full variable domain (rest looked up from reference TRBV7-2 and TRBJ2-4): GAGVSQSPSNKVTEKGKDVELRCDPISGHTALYWYRQSLGQGLEFLIYFQGNSAPDKSGLPSDRFSAERTGGSVSTLTIQRTQQEDSAVYLCASSLSGTAKNIQYFGAGTRLSVL.